This TCR beta chain came from a study of shared clonotypes between healthy human individuals (dated by TCRdb to between 2020 and 2021). Turning to the overall study: The cohort included three men and a couple of women between 18 and 49 years of age. Per donor, three plates each were used for CD4 naive and CD4 memory, two for CD8 naive, and one for CD8 memory. To estimate repertoire size and how much clonotype sharing occurs between individuals, the study deeply sequenced the blood TCR repertoires of several healthy adults. To increase sequencing depth and limit assay-specific biases, different laboratories used diverse techniques to prepare libraries and sequence TCR repertoires. Per donor, leukapheresis produced somewhere between about 0.85 and 10 billion PBMCs. Overall study outcomes, separate from this receptor: Higher generation probabilities were observed for clonotypes shared by all four sorted-subset donors than for non-shared clonotypes. Incomplete sequencing was indicated by rarefaction of sorted-subset datasets, despite the large sequencing depth. Across a handful of donors, approximately 4.6% of naive CD4, over 3% of naive CD8, approximately 2.5% of memory CD4, and about 0.44% of memory CD8 clonotypes were shared. Naive subsets generally had larger estimated clonotype richness than memory subsets did. Sampling was restricted to blood, and TCR repertoires in tissue are likely to differ from TCR repertoires in blood. The genetic and exposure-history diversity represented was limited by the small number of donors. Based on pairwise subsampling, the degree of clonotype sharing among donors was expected to be affected by sequencing depth.

About this clone itself: Its antigen is still unknown. No base quality values were provided; no much bigger clone lies one nucleotide off.

Donors were healthy HIV-negative adults with no recently reported acute infections or vaccinations. Every donor was a Caucasian adult living in Nashville, Tennessee, USA. CD4+ T cells were enriched by magnetic negative selection; naive cells were then positively selected on CD45RA, and the negative fraction formed the memory subset. Blood was obtained by leukapheresis, after which PBMCs were separated by Ficoll-Histopaque density gradient centrifugation and cryopreserved in liquid nitrogen vapor phase. Analytical flow cytometry was used to check the purity and quantity of each magnetically sorted T cell population. Genomic DNA was isolated from each sorted fraction and quantified by UV absorbance on a Nanodrop 2000c. Including cysteine and phenylalanine, the CDR3 has 15 amino acids. CDR3 DNA only is kept here, 45 bases in frame from base 1. V is pruned by 1 base and J by 6 bases, leaving 8 bases of the junction without a gene match. From the germline V gene, CDR1 is SGHDT and CDR2 is YYEEEE.

Using the deep immunoSEQ assay, multiplex PCR amplified TCR CDR3 regions from genomic DNA. Extracted genomic DNA from each cell subset was spread evenly across all wells of several immunoSEQ 96-well plates, with each plate serving as a replicate. For sorted subsets, each replicate PCR was loaded with roughly 200 ng genomic DNA, equivalent to 25,000 to 30,000 T cell genomes. Purified libraries were measured with a Qubit 3.0 fluorometer, size-checked on a Bioanalyzer 2100, and measured again with the KAPA Library Quantification kit. Each immunoSEQ 96-well plate was sequenced on its own single-read 150-cycle Illumina NextSeq 550 flow cell. The published analysis was carried out like this. The immunoSEQ output contained only junctional sequences without quality scores, so filtering could not match that applied to full-length reads. Sequences were annotated with PyIR, a Python wrapper for IgBLAST v1.9, and V/J genes and CDR3 were assigned using IMGT germline references. Any read was removed if the V/J assignment was weak (E-value above 1e-6), the CDR3 was missing, or the read contained stop codons, out-of-frame junctions, or ambiguous translated residues. V3J clonotypes were defined by identical inferred V gene, J gene, and CDR3 amino acid sequence. Percentage overlap between repertoires was computed as shared unique clonotypes divided by the size of the smaller repertoire. Repertoire richness was assessed with RTK rarefaction, the Chao1 estimator, and Recon v2.1 estimates of unobserved clonotypes. For all TCRbeta clonotypes obtained by the gDNA method from a few donors, generation probabilities were computed with OLGA. The immuneACCESS repertoire file appears here via TCRdb, limited to in-frame rearrangements. These files lack a portion of the clones; in checked studies, under half of the deficit traces to unresolved V genes, and the cause of the others is not known. That table gives V, J and clone size, and the DNA gave D and trimming. Present in this sample are around 2.1 million clones, nearly 97% of which were seen just once. The ten largest clones represent around 0.13% of the sample.

Recombination linked TRBV5-6 to TRBJ1-1; 8 middle bases align to TRBD1. Sequencing used naive CD4+ T cells sorted from blood. The cell subset or site tag for this specimen amounts to: CD45RA+ positively selected. The receptor's source is a man between 18 and 35 years old in good health. The nucleotide sequence reads as follows: TGTGCCAGCAGCTTGATGGACAGGGACTCTGCTGAAGCTTTCTTT. It is translated as CASSLMDRDSAEAFF.